This T cell receptor beta chain was identified in a study of T cell responses to AZD1222 COVID-19 vaccine. Study-level background: Second-dose timings of about 4 or about 12 weeks were pooled. Points from the study as a whole: Following two doses of AZD1222, Spike-specific TCR breadth and depth rose. Seropositive at baseline were only six AZD1222 recipients. Vaccine-associated CD4 TCRs spanned spike, dominant at 160-218 and 743-854.

Turning to this clone: Its antigen is unknown.

Data came from immunoSEQ multiplex PCR; TCRdb stores just in-frame clones and leaves some out. The sample includes 140,000 to 150,000 clones, just over 90% seen only once; the top ten take about 1.9%. The sequences come from peripheral blood, collected on day 0 of AZD1222 vaccination. The TCR was taken from an adult in good health.

CDR3 loop: CATSRASDRDTEAFF. CDR3 DNA sequence: TGTGCCACCAGCAGAGCCTCGGACAGGGACACTGAAGCTTTCTTT. The chain is built from TRBV15 and TRBJ1-1; 8 nucleotides align to TRBD1. The CDR3 loop spans 15 amino acids. V gave up 1 base and J gave up 3 bases; unmatched junction bases: 4. Germline V gene data show CDR1 as LNHNV and CDR2 as YYDKDF (reference sequence).